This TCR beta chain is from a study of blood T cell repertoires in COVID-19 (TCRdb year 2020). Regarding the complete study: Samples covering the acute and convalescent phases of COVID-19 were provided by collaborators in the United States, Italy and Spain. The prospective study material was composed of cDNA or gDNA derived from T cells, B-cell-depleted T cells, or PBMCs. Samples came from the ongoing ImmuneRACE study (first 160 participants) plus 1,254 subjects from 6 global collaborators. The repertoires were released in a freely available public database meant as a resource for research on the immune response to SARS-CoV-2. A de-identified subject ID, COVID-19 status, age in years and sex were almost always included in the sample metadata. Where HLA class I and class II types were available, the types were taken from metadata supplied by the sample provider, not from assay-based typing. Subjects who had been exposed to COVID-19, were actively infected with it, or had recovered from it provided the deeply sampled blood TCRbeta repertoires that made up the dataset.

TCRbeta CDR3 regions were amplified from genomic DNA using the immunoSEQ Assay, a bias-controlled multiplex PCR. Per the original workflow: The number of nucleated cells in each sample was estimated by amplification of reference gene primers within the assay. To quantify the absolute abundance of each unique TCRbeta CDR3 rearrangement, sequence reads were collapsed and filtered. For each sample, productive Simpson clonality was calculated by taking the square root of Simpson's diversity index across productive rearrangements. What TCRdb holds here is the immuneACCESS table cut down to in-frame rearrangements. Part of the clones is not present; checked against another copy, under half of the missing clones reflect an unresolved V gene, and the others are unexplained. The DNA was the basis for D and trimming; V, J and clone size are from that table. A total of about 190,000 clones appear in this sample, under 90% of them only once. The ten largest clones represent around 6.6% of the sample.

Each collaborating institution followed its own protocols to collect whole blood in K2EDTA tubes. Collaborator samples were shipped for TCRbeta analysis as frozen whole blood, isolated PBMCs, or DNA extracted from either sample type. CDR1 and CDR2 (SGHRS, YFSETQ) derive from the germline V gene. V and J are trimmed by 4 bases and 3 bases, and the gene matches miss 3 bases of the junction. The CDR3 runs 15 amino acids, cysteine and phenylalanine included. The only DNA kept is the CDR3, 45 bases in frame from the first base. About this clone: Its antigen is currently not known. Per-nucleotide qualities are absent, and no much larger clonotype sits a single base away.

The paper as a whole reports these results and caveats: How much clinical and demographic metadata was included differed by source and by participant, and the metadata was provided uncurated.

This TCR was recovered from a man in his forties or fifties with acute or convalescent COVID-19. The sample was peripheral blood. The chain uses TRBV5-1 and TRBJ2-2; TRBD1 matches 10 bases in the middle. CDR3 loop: CASSPTGGYTGELFF. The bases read TGCGCCAGCAGCCCGACAGGGGGCTACACCGGGGAGCTGTTTTTT.